The present TCR beta chain was sequenced within a study of T-cell reconstitution after alpha-beta-depleted transplantation in children. Germline CDR1 SEHNR, CDR2 FQNEAQ (reference sequence). This CDR3 spans 15 amino acids. V lost 0 bases to trimming and J lost 7 bases; unmatched junction nucleotides: 4. During its preparation, the TCRbeta library received unique molecular identifiers. TCRdb re-derived calls from the PCR reads in MiXCR, one entry per CDR3 protein. The data contain about 200,000 distinct CDR3 sequences, roughly 6.6% of them singletons. A word on this clonotype: Its antigen is not known.

General study findings and limits: Diversity of TCRbeta at day 60 was high in some patients, arising from surviving recipient T cells and thymic progenitors. Roughly two months post-transplant, alpha-beta T cells reportedly originated from several hundred graft clones that had expanded. A year had passed since transplant, and T-cell counts and diversity by then came mostly from newly produced T cells.

The chain links TRBV7-9 to TRBJ2-1; TRBD1 aligns across 9 bases. Sample: PBMCs, taken before TCRalphabeta/CD19-depleted stem cell transplant. The TCR sequence derives from a boy between 2 and 15 years old with acute lymphoblastic leukemia, due to receive a stem cell transplant. CDR3 loop: CASSLAGQGLNEQFF. CDR3 bases: TGTGCCAGCAGCTTAGCGGGACAGGGCCTAAATGAGCAGTTCTTC.